The 24 T cell receptor beta chains listed next were all sequenced from one sample in a study of CD8 T cells in Susac syndrome. Random hexamers served to reverse transcribe about 0.45 to 1 ug RNA. TCRdb passed the immunoSEQ multiplex PCR reads through MiXCR, listing each CDR3 protein once. The sample holds some 180,000 distinct CDR3 sequences, about 91% seen once. The specimen was CD4+ T cells from PBMCs. All receptors come from a human donor with Susac syndrome.

The V call is TRBV12-3 or TRBV12-4, the J call TRBJ1-1; TRBD1 might be the D (5 bases). This CDR3 is 14 amino acids long. The V and J ends lost 5 bases and 7 bases respectively, with 17 bases between them. The CDR3 reads CASSRGSTSGEAFF. As DNA, the CDR3 is TGTGCCAGCAGTCGGGGGTCAACCAGTGGTGAAGCTTTCTTT.

The chain carries TRBV9 and TRBJ1-1; D remains unclear. The CDR3 is made up of 13 amino acids. The germline CDR1 and CDR2 sequences are SGDLS and YYNGEE. V shed 3 bases and J shed 1 base, with 7 bases lying between them. DNA of the CDR3: TGTGCCAGCAGCGCCCACGGGAACACTGAAGCTTTCTTT. Its translation is CASSAHGNTEAFF.

The rearrangement uses TRBV10-3 and TRBJ1-5; 8 bases fit TRBD1. CDR1 is ENHRY, CDR2 SYGVKD, per germline. V lost 6 bases to trimming and J lost 6 bases; unmatched junction nucleotides: 4. The CDR3 runs to 13 residues. CDR3 nucleotides: TGTGCCATCAGCGCGACAGGGGTTCAGCCCCAGCATTTT. Protein sequence: CAISATGVQPQHF.

V usage is TRBV12-3 or TRBV12-4 and J usage is TRBJ2-7; the D is unclear. This CDR3 spans 16 amino acids. Trimming left V 6 bases short and J 5 bases short, with 23 bases between. This chain's CDR3 is CASSTHNSRKRDEQYF. The DNA of the CDR3 is TGTGCCAGCAGCACCCATAATAGCCGGAAAAGGGACGAGCAGTACTTC.

This clonotype was seen once. The chain carries TRBV3-1 and TRBJ2-5, with a tentative D call TRBD2 (6 bases). Trimming took 2 bases from V and 5 from J, leaving 12 bases between them. CDR1 and CDR2 (germline): LGHDT, YNNKEL (reference sequence). The CDR3 spans 14 residues. CDR3 sequence reads: CASSQRGSGETQYF. The CDR3, as DNA: TGTGCCAGCAGCCAAAGGGGCAGCGGGGAGACCCAGTACTTC.

The chain carries TRBV14 and TRBJ1-1; the D is unclear. The CDR3 runs 12 residues. CDR1 SGHDN and CDR2 FVKESK come from the germline V gene. With 2 bases removed from V and 9 bases from J, the gap between germline ends came to 10 bases. The CDR3 protein is CASSQQGFQAFF. CDR3 coding DNA: TGTGCCAGCAGCCAACAAGGGTTTCAAGCTTTCTTT.

The gene calls are TRBV20-1 and TRBJ2-7; D is perhaps TRBD1 or TRBD2 (5 bases each). CDR1 and CDR2 (germline): DFQATT, SNEGSKA (reference sequence). The CDR3 spans 13 residues. Trimming cost V 6 bases and J 3 bases, with 15 bases left between them. CDR3 in DNA: TGCAGTGCGTCCGGGACGGCGAGCTACGAGCAGTACTTC. It translates to CSASGTASYEQYF.

This clonotype appeared a single time. The CDR3 sequence: CASSQGGGTKPYGYTF. Written as DNA, the CDR3 is TGCGCCAGCAGCCAAGGAGGCGGGACAAAACCTTATGGCTACACCTTC. This chain uses TRBV4-1 with TRBJ1-2, with a tentative D call TRBD1 (6 bases). V shed 1 base and J shed 5 bases, with 17 bases lying between them. CDR3 length: 16 residues. CDR1 MGHRA and CDR2 YSYEKL come from the germline V gene.

The gene calls are TRBV14 and TRBJ2-1; no clear D. This CDR3 comprises 16 residues. The V gene lost 1 base and the J gene lost 6 bases, with 16 bases spanning the gap. Germline CDR1 is SGHDN and CDR2 is FVKESK. CDR3 protein: CASSQAQQMRLNEQFF. The CDR3 region has the DNA TGTGCCAGCAGCCAAGCCCAGCAGATGCGGCTCAATGAGCAGTTCTTC.

This clonotype was detected once. The chain links TRBV7-2 to TRBJ2-3; D remains unclear. CDR1 SGHTA and CDR2 FQGNSA come from the germline V gene. Between the trimmed V and J ends, which lost 5 bases and 3 bases, there was a span of 15 bases. CDR3 size: 15 residues. The CDR3 DNA is TGTGCCAGCAGCCACCGGGCTAGGTGGACAGATACGCAGTATTTT. Its protein product is CASSHRARWTDTQYF.

The gene calls are TRBV10-3 and TRBJ2-5; 7 nucleotides line up with TRBD1. This CDR3 spans 12 amino acids. Germline loops: CDR1 ENHRY, CDR2 SYGVKD. Unmatched junction bases numbered 3, after V lost 7 bases and J lost 4 bases. CDR3 nucleotide sequence: TGTGCCATCAAAGGGGGCCTAGAGACCCAGTACTTC. Protein sequence: CAIKGGLETQYF.

This clonotype occurred once. This chain uses TRBV21-1 with TRBJ2-5; the table names TRBD2, a call not compared with the DNA. TRBV21-1 corresponds to a pseudogene. This CDR3 is 17 amino acids long. CDR3 loop: CASSKVTSGGEEETQYF. CDR3 coding DNA: TGTGCCAGCAGCAAAGTAACTAGCGGGGGGGAGGAAGAGACCCAGTACTTC.

The V call is TRBV28, the J call TRBJ2-3; 11 positions agree with TRBD2. V gave up 10 bases and J gave up 10 bases; unmatched junction bases: 13. CDR1 and CDR2 from the germline V gene are MDHEN and SYDVKM. The CDR3 runs 14 residues. The CDR3 loop reads CATLGTSGREAQYF. The CDR3 DNA is TGTGCCACCCTGGGAACTAGCGGGAGAGAGGCGCAGTATTTT.

This sequence joins TRBV27 and TRBJ2-5, with no clear D. V was trimmed by 2 bases and J by 1 base, leaving 8 bases between them. The CDR3 runs to 14 residues. The germline CDR1 and CDR2 sequences are MNHEY and SMNVEV (reference sequence). In nucleotides, the CDR3 is TGTGCCAGCAGTTTACTCTCGACCCAAGAGACCCAGTACTTC. As protein: CASSLLSTQETQYF.

This sequence joins TRBV25-1 and TRBJ2-1; TRBD2 agrees at 8 bases. Germline loops: CDR1 MGHDK, CDR2 SYGVNS. J gave up 0 bases and V 1 base, and 2 bases lay outside the gene matches. The CDR3 extends over 16 amino acids. The CDR3 region is CASSESSGGSYNEQFF. The CDR3 DNA sequence: TGTGCCAGCAGTGAATCAAGCGGGGGCTCCTACAATGAGCAGTTCTTC.

This chain links TRBV15 with TRBJ2-5, with a tentative D call TRBD2 (6 bases). V was shortened by 1 base and J by 5 bases, with 11 bases between the two germline ends. This CDR3 is built from 14 residues. Germline CDR1 LNHNV, CDR2 YYDKDF (reference sequence). CDR3 coding DNA: TGTGCCACCAGCAGAGTCGGGGCGGGGGAGACCCAGTACTTC. It yields the protein CATSRVGAGETQYF.

The chain has TRBV18 and TRBJ2-2; D not certain. Trimming stripped 0 bases from V and 5 bases from J, with 7 bases between. There are 14 residues in the CDR3. Germline V gene sequence: CDR1 KGHSH, CDR2 LQKENI. The chain's CDR3 is CASSPPAITGELFF. CDR3 bases: TGTGCCAGCTCACCACCAGCGATTACCGGGGAGCTGTTTTTT. Full variable domain (remainder filled in from reference TRBV18 and TRBJ2-2): NAGVMQNPRHLVRRRGQEARLRCSPMKGHSHVYWYRQLPEEGLKFMVYLQKENIIDESGMPKERFSAEFPKEGPSILRIQQVVRGDSAAYFCASSPPAITGELFFGEGSRLTVL.

The rearrangement joins TRBV20-1 to TRBJ1-2; perhaps TRBD1 as D (6 bases). Trimming took 6 bases from V and 4 from J, leaving 18 bases between them. Germline V gene sequence: CDR1 DFQATT, CDR2 SNEGSKA (reference sequence). This CDR3 spans 14 amino acids. The CDR3 reads CSAVRSGGPYGYTF. The CDR3 coding sequence is TGCAGTGCCGTCCGCTCCGGGGGCCCCTATGGCTACACCTTC.

This clonotype was detected once. The J gene is TRBJ2-1, the V gene TRBV9; tentatively, D is TRBD2 (5 bases). The V end was cut by 0 bases, the J end by 9 bases, with 10 bases between. Looked up from germline, CDR1 is SGDLS and CDR2 is YYNGEE. The CDR3 spans 13 residues. This chain's CDR3 is CASSVVGVGEQFF. In DNA, the CDR3 is TGTGCCAGCAGCGTAGTCGGGGTAGGTGAGCAGTTCTTC.

The V call is TRBV2, the J call TRBJ1-1, with 9 bases matching TRBD1. Germline V gives CDR1 SNHLY, CDR2 FYNNEI. This CDR3 comprises 14 residues. V dropped 7 bases and J dropped 1; count of bases not matched to a gene: 4. The CDR3, as DNA: TGTGCCAGCACCCACAGGGGGCCGAACACTGAAGCTTTCTTT. This gives the protein CASTHRGPNTEAFF. The full variable domain, its missing parts supplied by reference TRBV2 and TRBJ1-1, is EPEVTQTPSHQVTQMGQEVILRCVPISNHLYFYWYRQILGQKVEFLVSFYNNEISEKSEIFDDQFSVERPDGSNFTLKIRSTKLEDSAMYFCASTHRGPNTEAFFGQGTRLTVV.

This sequence joins TRBV4-1 and TRBJ1-2, with a tentative D call TRBD1 (5 bases). Germline CDR1 and CDR2: MGHRA and YSYEKL. Trimming cost V 4 bases and J 5 bases, with 20 bases left between them. This CDR3 has 16 residues. In nucleotides, the CDR3 is TGCGCCAGCAGCCGCGGAAAGGTCAGGGACCAGTATGGCTACACCTTC. It yields the protein CASSRGKVRDQYGYTF.

This chain joins TRBV20-1 and TRBJ2-5; 8 bases align to TRBD2. CDR3 length: 15 residues. V shed 3 bases and J 2 bases; nucleotides not matched to a gene: 8. Germline CDR1 and CDR2: DFQATT and SNEGSKA (reference sequence). In DNA form, the CDR3 reads TGCAGTGCTAGTTCTGGCGGGGGGCCGCAAGAGACCCAGTACTTC. It specifies CSASSGGGPQETQYF.

The rearrangement links TRBV6-6 to TRBJ1-6, with TRBD1 matching 7 bases. The trim removed 8 bases at V and 10 bases at J, leaving 5 bases unmatched. The CDR3 is 12 residues long. Germline CDR1 MNHNY, CDR2 SVGAGI (reference sequence). As DNA, the CDR3 is TGTGCCAGCGGCTACAGGGGATCACCCCTCCACTTT. Protein: CASGYRGSPLHF.

The rearrangement joins TRBV28 to TRBJ2-7; 8 positions match TRBD1. CDR3 length: 15 amino acids. Germline V CDR1 and CDR2: MDHEN, SYDVKM. V was clipped by 4 bases and J by 2 bases; unmatched bases: 7. CDR3 in amino acids: CASSSTGAYPYEQYF. The CDR3 DNA follows: TGTGCCAGCAGTTCGACAGGGGCCTACCCCTACGAGCAGTACTTC.